This passage covers 26 T cell receptor beta chains from one sample sequenced in a study of cytomegalovirus exposure and HLA in healthy donors (dated by TCRdb to about 2017). To prepare the library, the immunoSEQ multiplex PCR assay was applied. For the multiplex PCR, a mixture combining 60 forward primers for TCR Vbeta segments and 13 reverse primers for TCR Jbeta segments was used. TCRdb holds this immuneACCESS table with in-frame rearrangements only. Some clones are missing; in checked studies, unresolved V genes explain under half, and the rest has no known cause. The sample contains approximately 80,000 clones, around 70% of them found a single time. 11% of the sample belongs to the ten largest clones. The sequencing input was PBMCs. Source of these receptors: a woman aged 40 to 49 in good health and CMV-seropositive.

This rearrangement joins TRBV7-9 to TRBJ2-3; 7 nucleotides line up with TRBD1. CDR3 length: 18 residues. CDR1 is SEHNR, CDR2 FQNEAQ, per germline (reference sequence). After removal of 5 bases from V and 0 bases from J, the junction contained 14 bases not matched to a gene. CDR3 sequence (DNA): TGTGCCAGCAGCCCCAACCGGGACAGCCAACCTAGCACAGATACGCAGTATTTT. As protein: CASSPNRDSQPSTDTQYF.

The rearrangement links TRBV6-5 to TRBJ1-5, with TRBD1 matching over 8 bases. CDR1 and CDR2 from the germline V gene are MNHEY and SVGAGI. The CDR3 is 15 residues long. J was trimmed by 4 bases and V by 6 bases; bases with no gene match: 8. The CDR3 here is CASRRDRTTNQPQHF. DNA of the CDR3: TGTGCCAGCAGAAGGGACAGGACTACGAATCAGCCCCAGCATTTT.

The chain has TRBV6-5 and TRBJ1-2; 7 bases align to TRBD1. V shed 6 bases, J shed 8 bases, and the junction held 6 bases outside the gene matches. CDR1 is MNHEY and CDR2 is SVGAGI in the germline V gene. CDR3 size: 12 residues. The CDR3 is CASSRQGTGYTF. The CDR3, as DNA: TGTGCCAGCAGCCGACAGGGTACCGGCTACACCTTC.

This clone was seen only a few times. The chain is built from TRBV6-1 and TRBJ1-2, with D tentatively TRBD1 (5 bases). Germline CDR1 reads MNHNS; CDR2 reads SASEGT. Trimming took off 6 bases at V and 6 bases at J, with 14 bases between the two ends. This CDR3 is 13 amino acids long. The CDR3, as DNA: TGTGCCAGCAGGACAGAAATGGGCCATGGCTACACCTTC. It codes for CASRTEMGHGYTF.

This sequence joins TRBV7-2 and TRBJ1-2, with 7 bases fitting TRBD1. This CDR3 region has 12 residues. V gave up 5 bases and J gave up 8 bases; unmatched junction bases: 5. Germline loops: CDR1 SGHTA, CDR2 FQGNSA. DNA of the CDR3: TGTGCCAGCAGCCAAACAGGGGACGGCTACACCTTC. This sequence encodes CASSQTGDGYTF.

The chain links TRBV30 to TRBJ2-2; D gene ambiguous. V lost 5 bases to trimming and J lost 3 bases, with 4 bases between them. From germline, CDR1 is GTSNPN and CDR2 SVGIG (reference sequence). CDR3 length equals 11 residues. Here the CDR3 reads CAWVDTGELFF. DNA for the CDR3: TGTGCCTGGGTAGACACCGGGGAGCTGTTTTTT.

The rearrangement uses TRBV2 and TRBJ2-5; weak D call: TRBD1 (6 bases). Trimming removed 6 bases from V and 2 bases from J, with 13 bases in between. Per the germline V gene, CDR1 is SNHLY and CDR2 is FYNNEI. The CDR3 sequence is 14 residues long. The CDR3 reads CASRARGPQETQYF. The CDR3 nucleotides are TGTGCCAGCAGGGCCAGGGGACCTCAAGAGACCCAGTACTTC.

This chain links TRBV7-9 with TRBJ2-1, with 9 bases identical to TRBD1. The germline CDR1 and CDR2 sequences are SEHNR and FQNEAQ (reference sequence). V lost 0 bases, J lost 8 bases, and 11 bases stayed unmatched. This CDR3 has 17 amino acids. Here the CDR3 DNA reads TGTGCCAGCAGCTTAGCGAAACAGGGGGCGGGGGTCGATGAGCAGTTCTTC. As protein: CASSLAKQGAGVDEQFF. Using reference TRBV7-9 and TRBJ2-1 for the parts outside the CDR3, the full variable domain is DTGVSQNPRHKITKRGQNVTFRCDPISEHNRLYWYRQTLGQGPEFLTYFQNEAQLEKSRLLSDRFSAERPKGSFSTLEIQRTEQGDSAMYLCASSLAKQGAGVDEQFFGPGTRLTVL.

J is TRBJ1-1 and V is TRBV4-1, with D perhaps matching TRBD1 (5 bases). This CDR3 has 16 amino acids. V was clipped by 4 bases and J by 5 bases, with 20 bases between them. Germline assignment: CDR1 MGHRA and CDR2 YSYEKL. CDR3 sequence: CASSRDQDPGGTEAFF. CDR3 sequence (DNA): TGCGCCAGCAGCCGAGACCAGGACCCTGGGGGGACTGAAGCTTTCTTT.

The chain recombines TRBV28 with TRBJ2-7; 8 bases align to TRBD2. The CDR3 is 12 amino acids. The V gene end was trimmed by 5 bases and the J gene end by 4 bases; junction bases not matched to a gene: 1. The germline gives CDR1 MDHEN, CDR2 SYDVKM. CDR3 residues: CASSERGYEQYF. The CDR3 bases are TGTGCCAGCAGTGAGCGGGGGTACGAGCAGTACTTC.

This clone turned up a few times. The V call is TRBV11-2, the J call TRBJ1-4; D unresolved. Trimming removed 2 bases from V and 6 bases from J, with 7 bases in between. From germline, CDR1 is SGHAT and CDR2 FQNNGV. The CDR3 loop spans 13 amino acids. The CDR3 DNA reads TGTGCCAGCAGCTTACAATTTTATGAAAAACTGTTTTTT. Translation gives CASSLQFYEKLFF. The entire variable domain, with the rest obtained from reference TRBV11-2 and TRBJ1-4, is as follows: EAGVAQSPRYKIIEKRQSVAFWCNPISGHATLYWYQQILGQGPKLLIQFQNNGVVDDSQLPKDRFSAERLKGVDSTLKIQPAKLEDSAVYLCASSLQFYEKLFFGSGTQLSVL.

This clone was observed a single time. The rearrangement links TRBV18 to TRBJ1-5; D not resolved. Trimming cost V 5 bases and J 4 bases, with 9 bases left between them. The germline V gene has CDR1 KGHSH and CDR2 LQKENI. The CDR3 has 13 amino acids. The CDR3 sequence: CASSNGKNQPQHF. The CDR3 DNA reads TGTGCCAGCTCAAACGGGAAAAATCAGCCCCAGCATTTT.

This chain connects TRBV6-6 to TRBJ2-3; D perhaps matches TRBD2 (6 bases). V lost 10 bases, J lost 6 bases, and 20 bases lay in between. The CDR3 runs to 14 residues. Germline values: CDR1 MNHNY, CDR2 SVGAGI (reference sequence). The CDR3 sequence is CATGAGTGVDTQYF. In DNA form, the CDR3 reads TGTGCCACGGGCGCCGGGACGGGGGTTGATACGCAGTATTTT.

A few counts support this clone. The chain links TRBV27 to TRBJ1-3; no reliable D call. Trimming cost V 4 bases and J 0 bases, with 7 bases left between them. The CDR3 contains 14 residues. Germline V gene data show CDR1 as MNHEY and CDR2 as SMNVEV (reference sequence). CDR3: CASSSTVSGNTIYF. The CDR3 DNA reads as TGTGCCAGCAGTTCTACAGTCTCTGGAAACACCATATATTTT.

The rearrangement joins TRBV7-9 to TRBJ1-2; 7 positions match TRBD1. CDR1 and CDR2 (germline): SEHNR, FQNEAQ (reference sequence). With V trimmed by 0 bases and J by 6 bases, 13 bases remained unmatched. The CDR3 has 17 residues. This CDR3 is CASSLAVHTGDRNGYTF. In DNA, the CDR3 is TGTGCCAGCAGCTTAGCTGTCCATACAGGGGATAGAAATGGCTACACCTTC. The whole variable domain, remainder taken from reference TRBV7-9 and TRBJ1-2, is DTGVSQNPRHKITKRGQNVTFRCDPISEHNRLYWYRQTLGQGPEFLTYFQNEAQLEKSRLLSDRFSAERPKGSFSTLEIQRTEQGDSAMYLCASSLAVHTGDRNGYTFGSGTRLTVV.

V usage is TRBV2 and J usage is TRBJ1-1, with 9 positions matching TRBD1. Germline V gives CDR1 SNHLY, CDR2 FYNNEI. The CDR3 extends over 15 amino acids. After removal of 2 bases from V and 2 bases from J, the junction contained 3 bases not matched to a gene. The CDR3 region has the DNA TGTGCCAGCAGTGAATTGGGACAGGGCAACACTGAAGCTTTCTTT. This codes for CASSELGQGNTEAFF.

The chain links TRBV6-6 to TRBJ2-1; 8 nucleotides align to TRBD2. Germline V gene sequence: CDR1 MNHNY, CDR2 SVGAGI (reference sequence). The CDR3 has 16 amino acids. V shed 0 bases and J 10 bases; nucleotides not matched to a gene: 11. CDR3 protein: CASSYSFGGSGEEQFF. The DNA of the CDR3 is TGTGCCAGCAGTTACTCCTTTGGGGGTAGCGGGGAAGAGCAGTTCTTC.

The sample holds one count of this clone. J is TRBJ1-1 and V is TRBV19, with a weak D call TRBD1 (6 bases). Germline assignment: CDR1 LNHDA and CDR2 SQIVND (reference sequence). The CDR3 covers 13 residues. Trimming cost V 6 bases and J 7 bases, with 15 bases left between them. The CDR3 region has the DNA TGTGCCAGTAGCGCCGGGACATTGGGTGAAGCTTTCTTT. Its translation is CASSAGTLGEAFF. Full variable domain (rest looked up from reference TRBV19 and TRBJ1-1): DGGITQSPKYLFRKEGQNVTLSCEQNLNHDAMYWYRQDPGQGLRLIYYSQIVNDFQKGDIAEGYSVSREKKESFPLTVTSAQKNPTAFYLCASSAGTLGEAFFGQGTRLTVV.

The chain recombines TRBV5-5 with TRBJ1-4; tentatively, D is TRBD1 (6 bases). The CDR3 contains 14 residues. CDR1 is SGHKS and CDR2 is YYEKEE in the germline V gene (reference sequence). The ends were cut back, 3 bases at V and 4 bases at J, with 10 bases in the middle. CDR3 in amino acids: CASSSTDSNEKLFF. CDR3 DNA: TGTGCCAGCAGCTCCACGGACAGTAATGAAAAACTGTTTTTT.

This chain uses TRBV4-3 with TRBJ2-1, with 9 bases fitting TRBD2. V shed 3 bases and J 8 bases; nucleotides not matched to a gene: 8. The germline CDR1 and CDR2 sequences are LGHNA and YSLEER. This CDR3 comprises 15 residues. The CDR3 DNA reads as TGCGCCAGCAGCCAGTACGGCGGGGGGGCGGATGAGCAGTTCTTC. As protein: CASSQYGGGADEQFF.

This chain joins TRBV9 and TRBJ2-1, with 12 bases identical to TRBD2. This CDR3 is 16 amino acids long. Trimming cost V 0 bases and J 9 bases; bases outside gene matches: 7. Germline V gene sequence: CDR1 SGDLS, CDR2 YYNGEE. The CDR3 DNA is TGTGCCAGCAGCGTAGGCCTAGCGGGGGGGTTTGGTGAGCAGTTCTTC. It translates to CASSVGLAGGFGEQFF.

V gene TRBV6-5 combines with J gene TRBJ2-4; the match to TRBD2 covers 8 bases. This CDR3 has 15 residues. After removal of 0 bases from V and 8 bases from J, the junction contained 6 bases not matched to a gene. Germline-derived CDR1 and CDR2 are MNHEY and SVGAGI. For the CDR3, the DNA is TGTGCCAGCAGTTACTCGAAGGCGGGGGGTTACATTCAGTACTTC. It translates to CASSYSKAGGYIQYF.

The chain combines TRBV2 with TRBJ2-1; the match to TRBD1 covers 11 bases. The trim removed 8 bases at V and 9 bases at J, leaving 12 bases unmatched. This CDR3 contains 15 residues. Germline-derived CDR1 and CDR2 are SNHLY and FYNNEI. The CDR3 sequence is CASSPSGQGASEQFF. The CDR3 bases are TGTGCCAGCTCCCCCTCCGGACAGGGGGCCTCTGAGCAGTTCTTC.

J is TRBJ2-7 and V is TRBV7-8; 8 nucleotides line up with TRBD1. V was clipped by 5 bases and J by 5 bases; unmatched bases: 8. The germline CDR1 and CDR2 sequences are SGHVS and FQNEAQ. This CDR3 contains 14 residues. The CDR3, as DNA: TGTGCCAGCAGCGGAACAGGGGGTATGAACGAGCAGTACTTC. Protein product: CASSGTGGMNEQYF.

V gene TRBV27 combines with J gene TRBJ2-1; 7 bases line up with TRBD2. This CDR3 is built from 13 residues. In germline, CDR1 is MNHEY, CDR2 SMNVEV (reference sequence). V lost 5 bases to trimming and J lost 7 bases; unmatched junction nucleotides: 5. CDR3 nucleotides: TGTGCCAGCAGTCTTGGACTAGTGAATGAGCAGTTCTTC. Its protein is CASSLGLVNEQFF.

In its sample, this clone was seen a few times. The V and J genes are TRBV21-1 and TRBJ2-7; the table's D call, TRBD1, was not checked against the DNA. TRBV21-1 is a listed pseudogene. The CDR3 consists of 12 residues. CDR3 DNA sequence: TGTGCCCTCCACAGGGGGAGAAGCGAGCAGTACTTC. This gives the protein CALHRGRSEQYF.